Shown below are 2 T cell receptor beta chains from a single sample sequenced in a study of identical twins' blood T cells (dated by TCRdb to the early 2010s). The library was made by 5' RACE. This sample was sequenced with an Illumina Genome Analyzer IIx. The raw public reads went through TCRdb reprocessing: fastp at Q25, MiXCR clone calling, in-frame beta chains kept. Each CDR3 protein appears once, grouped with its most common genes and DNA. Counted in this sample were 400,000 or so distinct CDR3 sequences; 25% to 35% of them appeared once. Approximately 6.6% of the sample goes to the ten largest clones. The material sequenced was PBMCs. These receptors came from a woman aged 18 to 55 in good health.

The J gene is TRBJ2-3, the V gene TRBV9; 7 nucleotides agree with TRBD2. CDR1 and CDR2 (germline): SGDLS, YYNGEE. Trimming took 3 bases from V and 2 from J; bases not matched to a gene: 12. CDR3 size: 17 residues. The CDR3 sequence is CASSGSRGTSVTDTQYF. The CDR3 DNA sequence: TGTGCCAGCAGCGGCTCCCGAGGTACTAGCGTCACAGATACGCAGTATTTT.

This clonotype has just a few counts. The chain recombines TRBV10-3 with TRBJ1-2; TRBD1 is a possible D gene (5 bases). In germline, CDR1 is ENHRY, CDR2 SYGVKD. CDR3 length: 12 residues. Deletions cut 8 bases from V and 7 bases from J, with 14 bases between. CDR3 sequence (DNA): TGTGCCATCGGCCCAGGGAACGGTGGCTACACCTTC. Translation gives CAIGPGNGGYTF.